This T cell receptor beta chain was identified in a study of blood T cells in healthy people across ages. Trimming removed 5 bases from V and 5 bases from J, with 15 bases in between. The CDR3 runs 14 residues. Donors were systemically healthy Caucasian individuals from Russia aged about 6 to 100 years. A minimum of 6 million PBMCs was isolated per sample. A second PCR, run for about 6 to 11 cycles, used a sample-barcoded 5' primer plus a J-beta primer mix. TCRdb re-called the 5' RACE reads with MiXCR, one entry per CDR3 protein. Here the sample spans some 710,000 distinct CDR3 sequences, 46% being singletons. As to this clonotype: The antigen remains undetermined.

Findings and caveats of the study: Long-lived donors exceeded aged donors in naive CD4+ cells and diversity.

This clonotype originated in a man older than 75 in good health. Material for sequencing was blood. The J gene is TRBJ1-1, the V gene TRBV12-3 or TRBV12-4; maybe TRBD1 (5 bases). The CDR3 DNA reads TGTGCCAGCAGTCCTCAATCAGGGAGAACTGAAGCTTTCTTT. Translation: CASSPQSGRTEAFF.